The 22 T cell receptor beta chains below were found in one sample sequenced in a study of regulatory T cells in long-lasting Graves disease. Building of the TCR beta libraries involved iRepertoire HTBI primers and Arm-PCR of CDR3 regions. MiXCR was run by TCRdb on the multiplex PCR reads, yielding one entry per CDR3 protein. The sample has 400,000 or so distinct CDR3 sequences, around 20% seen once; the top ten hold roughly 20%. Time point given: persistent/refractory GD, antithyroid drugs over 5 years with positive TRAb. PBMC-derived RNA was used for the TCR library. The material was peripheral blood mononuclear cells (PBMCs), obtained when the disease was refractory, from a patient treated with antithyroid drugs. These receptors were collected from a female donor with Graves disease.

CDR3 bases: TGTGCCAGCAGCTGGCGGACAGGGGTCAACAATGAGCAGTTCTTC. The encoded protein is CASSWRTGVNNEQFF. V is TRBV7-9 and J is TRBJ2-1; 9 nucleotides align to TRBD1. The CDR3 extends over 15 amino acids. Unmatched junction bases numbered 6, after V lost 4 bases and J lost 5 bases. Germline V lookup: CDR1 SEHNR, CDR2 FQNEAQ (reference sequence). The whole variable domain, filled in from reference TRBV7-9 and TRBJ2-1, reads DTGVSQNPRHKITKRGQNVTFRCDPISEHNRLYWYRQTLGQGPEFLTYFQNEAQLEKSRLLSDRFSAERPKGSFSTLEIQRTEQGDSAMYLCASSWRTGVNNEQFFGPGTRLTVL.

This clonotype has a count of ten or more. The V gene is TRBV6-1, the J gene TRBJ1-1; unclear D gene. Germline V gene lookup returns CDR1 MNHNS and CDR2 SASEGT. CDR3 size: 15 residues. V lost 6 bases and J 2 bases, leaving 16 bases between the germline ends. CDR3 coding DNA: TGTGCCAGCAGGGTTGACCCGATAATAAACACTGAAGCTTTCTTT. Its protein product is CASRVDPIINTEAFF.

This clonotype has a count of ten or more. The J gene is TRBJ2-1, the V gene TRBV24-1; D uncertain. Trimming took off 8 bases at V and 1 base at J, with 8 bases between the two ends. The CDR3 loop spans 13 amino acids. Germline lookup yields CDR1 KGHDR and CDR2 SFDVKD. The CDR3 spells CATTDLSYNEQFF. The DNA of the CDR3 is TGTGCCACCACGGATTTATCCTACAATGAGCAGTTCTTC.

For this clonotype: It may be a read error: a sequence one base away is much more abundant. The rearrangement joins TRBV12-3 or TRBV12-4 to TRBJ2-7; tentatively, D is TRBD1 (6 bases). This CDR3 comprises 14 residues. CDR3 coding DNA: TGTGCCAGCAGTTCACAGGGTTCGGGGTACGAGCAGTGCTTC. Protein sequence: CASSSQGSGYEQCF.

This clonotype was seen ten or more times. The J gene is TRBJ2-7, the V gene TRBV30; TRBD1 might be the D (6 bases). Germline CDR1 and CDR2: GTSNPN and SVGIG (reference sequence). The V and J ends lost 4 bases and 1 base respectively, with 17 bases between them. The CDR3 runs to 15 residues. CDR3 residues: CAWTLTGQTSYEQYF. CDR3 sequence (DNA): TGTGCCTGGACCCTGACTGGACAGACTTCCTACGAGCAGTACTTC.

This clonotype was counted ten times or more. The chain carries TRBV30 and TRBJ1-1, with TRBD1 identical over 7 bases. The CDR3 has 13 residues. Per germline, CDR1 GTSNPN and CDR2 SVGIG (reference sequence). V shed 2 bases and J 5 bases; nucleotides not matched to a gene: 5. CDR3 coding DNA: TGTGCCTGGAGTCGACAGGGAACGACTGAAGCTTTCTTT. It specifies CAWSRQGTTEAFF.

This clonotype showed up just a few times. V and J are TRBV7-8 and TRBJ2-2; TRBD1 might be the D (6 bases). The V gene's germline CDR1 is SGHVS and CDR2 FQNEAQ. CDR3 length: 16 residues. V lost 5 bases, J lost 4 bases, and 17 bases lay in between. This chain's CDR3 is CASSLGQPLSTGELFF. The CDR3 DNA reads as TGTGCCAGCAGCCTCGGACAGCCCCTAAGCACCGGGGAGCTGTTTTTT.

This clonotype was picked up one time. In this CDR3 the conserved last residue, phenylalanine or tryptophan, is missing, so a read error is likely. J is TRBJ2-7 and V is TRBV29-1, with D perhaps TRBD1 (6 bases). This CDR3 spans 16 amino acids. CDR1 and CDR2 from the germline V gene are SQVTM and ANQGSEA. Trimming pared 0 bases from V and 0 bases from J, leaving 15 bases between. The CDR3 DNA follows: TGCAGCGTTGAAGATCGAGGGGGTGGGAGCTCCTACGAGCAGTACCTC. The encoded protein is CSVEDRGGGSSYEQYL.

This clonotype has at least ten counts. The junction and the germline gene differ at one end; a read error may be behind it. The chain recombines TRBV12-3 or TRBV12-4 with TRBJ2-7; D unclear. The CDR3 runs to 13 residues. The CDR3 DNA reads TGTGCCAGCAGCTTAGGACCTACCTACGAGCAGTACTTC. It is translated as CASSLGPTYEQYF.

This clonotype was seen more than once but under ten times. The chain couples TRBV28 to TRBJ2-5, with a tentative D call TRBD1 (7 bases). The CDR3 is 8 residues long. V lost 11 bases and J 14 bases, leaving 12 bases between the germline ends. Germline V gene lookup returns CDR1 MDHEN and CDR2 SYDVKM. The CDR3 DNA reads as TGTGCCGCGGGACAGTACTACTTC. It encodes CAAGQYYF.

This clonotype has more than one count but fewer than ten. The CDR3 nucleotides are TGTGCCAGTAGTATCGCCGGGACATACTACACCTTC. Residues: CASSIAGTYYTF. This chain uses TRBV19 with TRBJ1-2; possible D gene TRBD1, 6 bases. Deletions cut 3 bases from V and 10 bases from J, with 12 bases between. The CDR3 runs to 12 residues. Looked up from germline, CDR1 is LNHDA and CDR2 is SQIVND (reference sequence).

The rearrangement joins TRBV7-3 to TRBJ2-1; possible D gene TRBD1, 5 bases. CDR3 size: 15 residues. Trimming took 6 bases from V and 0 from J, leaving 12 bases between them. The germline V gene has CDR1 SGHTA and CDR2 FQGTGA. The CDR3 sequence: CASSIGVSSYNEQFF. As DNA, the CDR3 is TGTGCCAGCAGTATAGGGGTAAGCTCCTACAATGAGCAGTTCTTC. The full variable domain, with the rest looked up from reference TRBV7-3 and TRBJ2-1, is GAGVSQTPSNKVTEKGKYVELRCDPISGHTALYWYRQSLGQGPEFLIYFQGTGAADDSGLPNDRFFAVRPEGSVSTLKIQRTERGDSAVYLCASSIGVSSYNEQFFGPGTRLTVL.

A few counts support this clonotype. The chain employs TRBV2 and TRBJ2-1; D may match TRBD1 or TRBD2 (6 bases each). Per the germline V gene, CDR1 is SNHLY and CDR2 is FYNNEI. V was clipped by 10 bases and J by 5 bases, with 18 bases between them. The length of the CDR3 is 14 residues. DNA for the CDR3: TGTGCCATGAAGAGGGGGGCAGGAAACAATGAGCAGTTCTTC. Protein sequence: CAMKRGAGNNEQFF.

There are a few counts of this clonotype. J is TRBJ1-1 and V is TRBV5-8, with a tentative D call TRBD1 (6 bases). The CDR3 totals 16 residues. V was clipped by 4 bases and J by 0 bases, with 16 bases between them. The germline gives CDR1 SGHTS, CDR2 YDEGEE. This CDR3 is CASSKGDGTMNTEAFF. CDR3 sequence (DNA): TGTGCCAGCAGCAAGGGGGACGGCACCATGAACACTGAAGCTTTCTTT.

This clonotype was picked up a small number of times. The V call is TRBV15, the J call TRBJ1-1; a possible D gene is TRBD1 (5 bases). This CDR3 contains 14 residues. The germline gives CDR1 LNHNV, CDR2 YYDKDF (reference sequence). Trimming took off 0 bases at V and 5 bases at J, with 10 bases between the two ends. Here the CDR3 DNA reads TGTGCCACCAGCAGAGATCGGGGGAAGACTGAAGCTTTCTTT. It codes for CATSRDRGKTEAFF. The variable domain in full, with the rest retrieved from reference TRBV15 and TRBJ1-1, is DAMVIQNPRYQVTQFGKPVTLSCSQTLNHNVMYWYQQKSSQAPKLLFHYYDKDFNNEADTPDNFQSRRPNTSFCFLDIRSPGLGDTAMYLCATSRDRGKTEAFFGQGTRLTVV.

This clonotype occurred many times. V and J are TRBV5-1 and TRBJ1-6; D not certain. CDR1 is SGHRS, CDR2 YFSETQ, per germline. This CDR3 has 17 amino acids. Trimming left V 0 bases short and J 5 bases short, with 15 bases between. DNA of the CDR3: TGCGCCAGCAGCTTGGACATAAGTGGGATTAATAATTCACCCCTCCACTTT. This sequence encodes CASSLDISGINNSPLHF. Variable domain in full (rest from reference TRBV5-1 and TRBJ1-6): KAGVTQTPRYLIKTRGQQVTLSCSPISGHRSVSWYQQTPGQGLQFLFEYFSETQRNKGNFPGRFSGRQFSNSRSEMNVSTLELGDSALYLCASSLDISGINNSPLHFGNGTRLTVT.

The chain is built from TRBV6-2 or TRBV6-3 and TRBJ2-2; D gene uncertain. In germline, CDR1 is MNHEY, CDR2 SVGEGT. The CDR3 extends over 16 amino acids. Trimming left V 5 bases short and J 5 bases short, with 18 bases between. The CDR3 reads CASSPRAGSSTGELFF. The CDR3 DNA reads as TGTGCCAGCAGTCCTCGGGCAGGCAGTTCTACCGGGGAGCTGTTTTTT.

This clonotype occurred a few times. The chain joins TRBV20-1 to TRBJ1-3; D remains unclear. V was pared by 5 bases and J by 0 bases, with 8 bases between. Germline CDR1 DFQATT, CDR2 SNEGSKA (reference sequence). The CDR3 sequence is 13 residues long. The DNA of the CDR3 is TGCAGTGCTCCCCGGCCCTCTGGAAACACCATATATTTT. It specifies CSAPRPSGNTIYF.

This clonotype has only a few counts. This sequence joins TRBV20-1 and TRBJ1-2, with TRBD1 matching 9 bases. CDR3 length: 14 amino acids. V lost 5 bases and J lost 8; bases outside the gene matches: 12. Germline CDR1 is DFQATT and CDR2 is SNEGSKA (reference sequence). The CDR3 loop is CSAGRDRDVGGYTF. The CDR3 nucleotides are TGCAGTGCTGGCCGGGACAGGGACGTGGGAGGCTACACCTTC.

This clonotype was found once. The junction and the germline gene differ at one end; a read error may be behind it. The chain couples TRBV2 to TRBJ2-2, with D perhaps matching TRBD1 or TRBD2 (5 bases each). The CDR3 spans 16 residues. Germline assignment: CDR1 SNHLY and CDR2 FYNNEI. CDR3 sequence (DNA): TGTGCCGGCAGCGGACGGTGGGGGTCGGGCACCGGGGAGCTGTTTTTT. Encoded protein: CAGSGRWGSGTGELFF.

The rearrangement links TRBV5-1 to TRBJ2-5; tentatively, D is TRBD2 (6 bases). This CDR3 spans 15 amino acids. Trimming took off 4 bases at V and 0 bases at J, with 13 bases between the two ends. The germline gives CDR1 SGHRS, CDR2 YFSETQ. CDR3 region: CASSARTTYQETQYF. In DNA form, the CDR3 reads TGCGCCAGCAGCGCGCGGACTACTTACCAAGAGACCCAGTACTTC.

The chain links TRBV6-2 or TRBV6-3 to TRBJ2-4; D call uncertain. Germline CDR1 is MNHEY and CDR2 is SVGEGT. CDR3 length: 14 residues. Trimming shortened V by 5 bases and J by 3 bases, and 11 bases separated the two germline ends. CDR3 coding DNA: TGTGCCAGCAGTCCCGAGATAAGCAAAAACATTCAGTACTTC. It translates to CASSPEISKNIQYF.